This is a list of T cell receptor beta chains from one sample in a study of chemoradiotherapy in HPV16-positive cancers. Profiling relied on immunoSEQ multiplex PCR, and the TCRdb table lists in-frame clones only, not all of them. Of approximately 15,000 clones listed, 65% to 85% were seen once; the top ten hold roughly 9.6%. Sampling was conducted from a patient who underwent chemoradiotherapy. The receptors originated from a human donor with HPV-associated anogenital cancer. CDR3s include the opening cysteine and the closing phenylalanine or tryptophan. A D gene is named only where the DNA matches it firmly. Only some rows state a clone size, as once, few, many or a class for expanded clones.

d_call,v_call,j_call,clone_size,cdr3_nt,cdr3_aa
.,TRBV18,TRBJ2-7,.,TGTGCCAGCTCACCCTCCGTCGGGGCAGACACCTACGAGCAGTACTTC,CASSPSVGADTYEQYF
.,TRBV15,TRBJ2-5,.,TGTGCCACCAGCAGGGAAGACAGGTCCCAAGAGACCCAGTACTTC,CATSREDRSQETQYF
.,TRBV2,TRBJ1-5,.,TGTGCCAGCAAAAAAACGGATCAAAGCAATCAGCCCCAGCATTTT,CASKKTDQSNQPQHF
TRBD1,TRBV7-2,TRBJ2-7,.,TGTGCCAGCAGCTTAAGCCGACAGGGGGCCCAGTACGAGCAGTACTTC,CASSLSRQGAQYEQYF
.,TRBV9,TRBJ1-2,.,TGTGCCAGCAGCGACGGGGGGGAGGGGCCTCTCTTC,CASSDGGEGPLF
TRBD1,TRBV30,TRBJ2-6,.,TGTGCCTGGAGTGTACGTTATCGACAGGGGGCGCGCGGGGCCAACGTCCTGACTTTC,CAWSVRYRQGARGANVLTF
TRBD1,TRBV18,TRBJ1-1,few,TGTGCCAGCTCGGGACAGTCGAACACTGAAGCTTTCTTT,CASSGQSNTEAFF
.,TRBV28,TRBJ1-3,.,TGTGCCAGCAGTTTATGGGGGGGTGGACGGTCCTCTGGAAACACCATATATTTT,CASSLWGGGRSSGNTIYF
.,TRBV7-9,TRBJ1-4,once,TGTGCCAGCAGCTTAGAAGGACGCGAAAAACTGTTTTTT,CASSLEGREKLFF
TRBD1,TRBV27,TRBJ1-2,once,TGTGCCAGCACGAGAGGGGACAGGGTGGATGGCTACACCTTC,CASTRGDRVDGYTF
.,TRBV7-2,TRBJ1-4,.,TGTGCCAGCAGCCTGAGGGGGGGGGATGAAAAACTGTTTTTT,CASSLRGGDEKLFF
.,TRBV10-3,TRBJ1-5,few,TGTGCCACCGCCAACAGCCTTATAAATCAGCCCCAGCATTTT,CATANSLINQPQHF
.,TRBV4-1,TRBJ1-5,.,TGCGCCAGCAGCCACTCGGGGGTTCGGGGTCCCCAGCCCCAGCATTTT,CASSHSGVRGPQPQHF
.,TRBV2,TRBJ1-1,.,TGTGCCAGCAGTGAATGGGGGGCGATTGAAGCTTTCTTT,CASSEWGAIEAFF
.,TRBV7-2,TRBJ2-7,.,TGTGCCAGCAGCTTAGGCGTTAATGAGGGGGGGAACCCCTACGAGCAGTACTTC,CASSLGVNEGGNPYEQYF
TRBD1,TRBV28,TRBJ2-7,once,TGTGCCAGCAGTACGGCGGACAGGGGGTACGAGCAGTACTTC,CASSTADRGYEQYF
TRBD1,TRBV11-2,TRBJ1-1,.,TGTGCCAGCAGCAACGACAGGGGCTATGAAATGAACACTGAAGCTTTCTTT,CASSNDRGYEMNTEAFF
.,TRBV25-1,TRBJ1-6,.,TGTGCCAGCAGTGATGGGGGAGGGGGTGCGAATTCACCCCTCCACTTT,CASSDGGGGANSPLHF